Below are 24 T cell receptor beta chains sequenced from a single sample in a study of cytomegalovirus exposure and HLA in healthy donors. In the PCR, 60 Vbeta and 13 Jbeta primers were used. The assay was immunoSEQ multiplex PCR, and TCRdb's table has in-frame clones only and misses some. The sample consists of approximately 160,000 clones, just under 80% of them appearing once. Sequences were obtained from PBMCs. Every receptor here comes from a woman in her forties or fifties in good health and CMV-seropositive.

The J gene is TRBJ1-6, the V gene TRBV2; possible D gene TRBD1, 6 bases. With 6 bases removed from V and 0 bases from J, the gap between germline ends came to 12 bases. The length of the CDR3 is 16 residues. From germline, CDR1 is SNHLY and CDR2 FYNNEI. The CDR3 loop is CASRSGQSSYNSPLHF. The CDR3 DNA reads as TGTGCCAGCAGGAGCGGACAGTCCTCCTATAATTCACCCCTCCACTTT.

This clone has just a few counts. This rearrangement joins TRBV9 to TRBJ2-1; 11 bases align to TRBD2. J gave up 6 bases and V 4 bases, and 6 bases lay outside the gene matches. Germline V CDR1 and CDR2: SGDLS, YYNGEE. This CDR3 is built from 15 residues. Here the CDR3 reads CASSLGLAAPNEQFF. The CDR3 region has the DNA TGTGCCAGCAGCCTGGGACTAGCGGCGCCCAATGAGCAGTTCTTC.

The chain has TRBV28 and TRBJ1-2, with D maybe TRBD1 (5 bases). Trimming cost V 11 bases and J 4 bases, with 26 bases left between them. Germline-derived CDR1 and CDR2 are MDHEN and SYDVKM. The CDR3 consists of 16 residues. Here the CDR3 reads CAGTLRPGPGSYGYTF. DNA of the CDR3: TGTGCCGGCACTCTCCGGCCAGGGCCCGGGAGCTATGGCTACACCTTC.

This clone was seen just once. CDR3 amino acids: CASSTRAGVATNEKLFF. CDR3 sequence (DNA): TGTGCCAGCAGCACTCGAGCCGGGGTTGCAACTAATGAAAAACTGTTTTTT. The chain joins TRBV9 to TRBJ1-4; D is uncertain. Germline V lookup: CDR1 SGDLS, CDR2 YYNGEE. CDR3 length: 17 residues. With 4 bases removed from V and 0 bases from J, the gap between germline ends came to 16 bases.

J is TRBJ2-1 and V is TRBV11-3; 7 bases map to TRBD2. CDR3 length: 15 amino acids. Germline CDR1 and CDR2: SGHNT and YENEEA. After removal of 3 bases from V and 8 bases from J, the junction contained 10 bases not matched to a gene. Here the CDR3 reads CASSFGLGGSHEQFF. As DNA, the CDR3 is TGTGCCAGCAGCTTCGGACTAGGTGGTAGCCATGAGCAGTTCTTC.

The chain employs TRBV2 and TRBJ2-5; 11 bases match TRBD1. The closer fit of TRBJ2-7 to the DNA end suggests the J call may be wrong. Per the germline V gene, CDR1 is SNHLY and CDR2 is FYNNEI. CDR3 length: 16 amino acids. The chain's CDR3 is CASSGWTGGLSYEQYF. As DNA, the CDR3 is TGTGCCAGCAGTGGCTGGACAGGGGGCCTCTCCTACGAGCAGTACTTC.

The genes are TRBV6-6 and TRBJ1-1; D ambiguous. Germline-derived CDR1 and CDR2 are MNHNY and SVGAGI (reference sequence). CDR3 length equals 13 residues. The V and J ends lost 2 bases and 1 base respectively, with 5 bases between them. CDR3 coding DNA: TGTGCCAGCAGTTACCAGGAGAACACTGAAGCTTTCTTT. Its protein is CASSYQENTEAFF.

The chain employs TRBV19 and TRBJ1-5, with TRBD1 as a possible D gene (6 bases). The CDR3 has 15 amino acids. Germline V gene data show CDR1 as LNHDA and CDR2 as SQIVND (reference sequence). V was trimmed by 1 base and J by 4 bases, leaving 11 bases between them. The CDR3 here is CASSIGDISNQPQHF. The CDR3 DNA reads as TGTGCCAGTAGTATAGGGGACATATCAAATCAGCCCCAGCATTTT.

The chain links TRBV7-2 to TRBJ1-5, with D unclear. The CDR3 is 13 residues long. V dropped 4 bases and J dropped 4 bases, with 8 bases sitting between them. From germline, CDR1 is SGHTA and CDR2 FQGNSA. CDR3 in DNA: TGTGCCAGCAGCTATCAGAATAATCAGCCCCAGCATTTT. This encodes CASSYQNNQPQHF.

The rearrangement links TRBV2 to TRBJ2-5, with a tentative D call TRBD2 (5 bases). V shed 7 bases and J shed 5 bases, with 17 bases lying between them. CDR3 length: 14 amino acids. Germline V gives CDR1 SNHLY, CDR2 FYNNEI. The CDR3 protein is CASTLLDSGETQYF. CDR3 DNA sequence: TGTGCCAGCACGCTCCTAGATTCGGGGGAGACCCAGTACTTC.

CDR3: CASSQLGGVVGTGELFF. In DNA form, the CDR3 reads TGCGCCAGCAGCCAACTTGGCGGGGTCGTTGGGACCGGGGAGCTGTTTTTT. The V call is TRBV4-1, the J call TRBJ2-2; possibly TRBD2 for D (6 bases). Germline V CDR1 and CDR2: MGHRA, YSYEKL. V lost 2 bases, J lost 5 bases, and 18 bases lay in between. The CDR3 extends over 17 amino acids.

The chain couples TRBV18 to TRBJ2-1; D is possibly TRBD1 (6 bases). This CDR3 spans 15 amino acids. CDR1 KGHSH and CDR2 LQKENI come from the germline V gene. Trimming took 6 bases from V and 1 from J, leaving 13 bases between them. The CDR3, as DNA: TGTGCCAGCTCGCCAACAGGGTTGTCCTACAATGAGCAGTTCTTC. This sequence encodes CASSPTGLSYNEQFF. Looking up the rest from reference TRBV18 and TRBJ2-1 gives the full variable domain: NAGVMQNPRHLVRRRGQEARLRCSPMKGHSHVYWYRQLPEEGLKFMVYLQKENIIDESGMPKERFSAEFPKEGPSILRIQQVVRGDSAAYFCASSPTGLSYNEQFFGPGTRLTVL.

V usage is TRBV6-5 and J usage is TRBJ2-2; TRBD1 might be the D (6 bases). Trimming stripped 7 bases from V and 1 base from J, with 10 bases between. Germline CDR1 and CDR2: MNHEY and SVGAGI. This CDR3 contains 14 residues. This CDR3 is CASKGTLNTGELFF. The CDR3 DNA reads TGTGCCAGCAAAGGGACATTGAACACCGGGGAGCTGTTTTTT.

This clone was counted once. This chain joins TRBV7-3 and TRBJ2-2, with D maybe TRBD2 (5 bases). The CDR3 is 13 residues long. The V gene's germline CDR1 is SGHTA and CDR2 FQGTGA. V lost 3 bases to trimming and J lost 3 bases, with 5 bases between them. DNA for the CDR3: TGTGCCAGCAGCTTGGACTACACCGGGGAGCTGTTTTTT. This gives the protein CASSLDYTGELFF. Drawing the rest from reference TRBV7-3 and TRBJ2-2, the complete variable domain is GAGVSQTPSNKVTEKGKYVELRCDPISGHTALYWYRQSLGQGPEFLIYFQGTGAADDSGLPNDRFFAVRPEGSVSTLKIQRTERGDSAVYLCASSLDYTGELFFGEGSRLTVL.

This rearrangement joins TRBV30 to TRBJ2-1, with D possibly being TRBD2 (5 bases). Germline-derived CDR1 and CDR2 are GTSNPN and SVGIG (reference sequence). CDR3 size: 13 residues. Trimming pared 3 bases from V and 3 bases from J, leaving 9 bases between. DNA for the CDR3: TGTGCCTGGAGGGGAGTGGGCTACAATGAGCAGTTCTTC. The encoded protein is CAWRGVGYNEQFF. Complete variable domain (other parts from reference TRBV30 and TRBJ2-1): SQTIHQWPATLVQPVGSPLSLECTVEGTSNPNLYWYRQAAGRGLQLLFYSVGIGQISSEVPQNLSASRPQDRQFILSSKKLLLSDSGFYLCAWRGVGYNEQFFGPGTRLTVL.

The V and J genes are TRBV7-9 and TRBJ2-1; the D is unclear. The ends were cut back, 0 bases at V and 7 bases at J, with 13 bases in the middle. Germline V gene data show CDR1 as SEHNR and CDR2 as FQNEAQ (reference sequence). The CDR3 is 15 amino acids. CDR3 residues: CASSLARFPVNEQFF. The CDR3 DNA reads TGTGCCAGCAGCTTAGCCAGGTTTCCCGTTAATGAGCAGTTCTTC.

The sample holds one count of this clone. CDR3 sequence reads: CASSSRTSGNEQFF. CDR3 DNA: TGTGCCAGCAGCTCCCGGACTAGCGGGAATGAGCAGTTCTTC. The chain links TRBV7-6 to TRBJ2-1, with 11 bases lining up with TRBD2. V trimming: 4 bases; J trimming: 7 bases; junction bases outside the gene matches: 3. The CDR3 totals 14 residues. Per germline, CDR1 SGHVS and CDR2 FNYEAQ.

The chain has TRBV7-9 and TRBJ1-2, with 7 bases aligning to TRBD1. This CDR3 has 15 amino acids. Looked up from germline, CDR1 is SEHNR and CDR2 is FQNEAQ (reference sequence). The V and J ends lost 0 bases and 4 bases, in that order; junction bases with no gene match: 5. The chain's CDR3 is CASSLARTGTYGYTF. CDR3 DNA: TGTGCCAGCAGCTTAGCGAGGACAGGAACCTATGGCTACACCTTC.

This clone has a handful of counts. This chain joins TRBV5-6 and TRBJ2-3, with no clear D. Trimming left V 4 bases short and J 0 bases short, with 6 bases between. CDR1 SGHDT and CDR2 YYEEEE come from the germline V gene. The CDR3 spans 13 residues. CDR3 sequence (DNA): TGTGCCAGCAGCCTTATTAGCACAGATACGCAGTATTTT. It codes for CASSLISTDTQYF.

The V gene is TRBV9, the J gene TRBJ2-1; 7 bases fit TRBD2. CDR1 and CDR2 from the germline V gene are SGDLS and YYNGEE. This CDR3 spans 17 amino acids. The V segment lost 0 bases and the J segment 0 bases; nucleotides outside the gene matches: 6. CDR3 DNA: TGTGCCAGCAGCGTAGGTGGGGGGGACTCCTCCTACAATGAGCAGTTCTTC. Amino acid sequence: CASSVGGGDSSYNEQFF.

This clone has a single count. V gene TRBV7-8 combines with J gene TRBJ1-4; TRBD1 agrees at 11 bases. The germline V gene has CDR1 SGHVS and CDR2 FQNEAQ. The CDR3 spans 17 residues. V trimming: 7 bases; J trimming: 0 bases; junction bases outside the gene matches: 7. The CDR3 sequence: CASTLGTGGSTNEKLFF. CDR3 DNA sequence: TGTGCCAGCACATTGGGGACAGGGGGTTCAACTAATGAAAAACTGTTTTTT.

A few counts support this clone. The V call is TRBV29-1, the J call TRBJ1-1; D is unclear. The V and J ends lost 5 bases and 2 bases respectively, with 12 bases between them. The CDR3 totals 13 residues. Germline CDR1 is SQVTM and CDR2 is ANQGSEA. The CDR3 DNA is TGCAGCGTTAGGTTGTCAGGAAACACTGAAGCTTTCTTT. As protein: CSVRLSGNTEAFF.

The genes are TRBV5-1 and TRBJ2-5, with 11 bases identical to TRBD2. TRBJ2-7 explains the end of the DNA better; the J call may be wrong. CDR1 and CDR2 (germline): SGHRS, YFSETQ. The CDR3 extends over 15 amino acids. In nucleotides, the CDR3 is TGCGCCAGCAGCTCGGGGACTAGCGGCTTATACGAGCAGTACTTC. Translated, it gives CASSSGTSGLYEQYF.

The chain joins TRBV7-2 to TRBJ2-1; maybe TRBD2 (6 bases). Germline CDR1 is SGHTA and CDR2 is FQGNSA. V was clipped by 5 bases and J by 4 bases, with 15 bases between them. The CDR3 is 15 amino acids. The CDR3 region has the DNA TGTGCCAGCAGCGTATCGGGACTTTTATACAATGAGCAGTTCTTC. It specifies CASSVSGLLYNEQFF. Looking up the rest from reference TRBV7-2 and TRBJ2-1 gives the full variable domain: GAGVSQSPSNKVTEKGKDVELRCDPISGHTALYWYRQSLGQGLEFLIYFQGNSAPDKSGLPSDRFSAERTGGSVSTLTIQRTQQEDSAVYLCASSVSGLLYNEQFFGPGTRLTVL.